Presented here are 21 T cell receptor beta chains from one specimen sequenced in a study of T cell repertoires in cytomegalovirus infection. TCRdb called the reads again in MiXCR, with one record for every CDR3 protein. The data hold roughly 500,000 distinct CDR3 sequences, with 30% to 40% observed a single time. Their antigens remain unidentified. The starting material was cultured PBMCs, obtained from culture after CMV antigen stimulation. The receptor set was obtained from a human donor in good health (CMV status not recorded). Some clones in this sample may be carry-over from other donors' samples.

This clonotype was observed once. The chain links TRBV5-4 to TRBJ2-2, with 7 bases aligning to TRBD2. The germline CDR1 and CDR2 sequences are SGHNT and YYREEE (reference sequence). V shed 4 bases, J shed 4 bases, and the junction held 13 bases outside the gene matches. The CDR3 runs to 17 residues. CDR3 loop: CASSLKSGAGGTGELFF. CDR3 nucleotides: TGTGCCAGCAGCCTGAAAAGCGGGGCCGGTGGCACCGGGGAGCTGTTTTTT.

V usage is TRBV29-1 and J usage is TRBJ1-1, with unresolved D. The V gene's germline CDR1 is SQVTM and CDR2 ANQGSEA. The CDR3 has 11 residues. V was trimmed by 0 bases and J by 5 bases, leaving 4 bases between them. CDR3 coding DNA: TGCAGCGTTGAAGAGTGGACTGAAGCTTTCTTT. Translation gives CSVEEWTEAFF. Full variable domain (outside the CDR3, taken from reference TRBV29-1 and TRBJ1-1): SAVISQKPSRDICQRGTSLTIQCQVDSQVTMMFWYRQQPGQSLTLIATANQGSEATYESGFVIDKFPISRPNLTFSTLTVSNMSPEDSSIYLCSVEEWTEAFFGQGTRLTVV.

This clonotype was recorded at least ten times. The CDR3 protein is CASSLNRDHEQYV. Here the CDR3 DNA reads TGTGCCAGCAGCCTAAACAGGGACCACGAGCAGTACGTC. V is TRBV7-2 and J is TRBJ2-7; D might be TRBD1 (6 bases). The CDR3 is 13 residues long. Between the trimmed V and J ends, which lost 5 bases and 5 bases, there was a span of 13 bases. Germline lookup yields CDR1 SGHTA and CDR2 FQGNSA.

The chain combines TRBV28 with TRBJ2-1; D possibly uses TRBD1 or TRBD2 (5 bases each). This CDR3 spans 14 amino acids. V lost 7 bases to trimming and J lost 12 bases, with 22 bases between them. The germline gives CDR1 MDHEN, CDR2 SYDVKM. CDR3 in amino acids: CASITAGTTQSQFF. CDR3 coding DNA: TGTGCCAGCATTACGGCCGGGACCACCCAATCGCAGTTCTTC.

This clonotype was observed a few times. The chain joins TRBV6-2 or TRBV6-3 to TRBJ2-1; the match to TRBD2 covers 9 bases. In germline, CDR1 is MNHEY, CDR2 SVGEGT. Unmatched junction bases numbered 8, after V lost 2 bases and J lost 3 bases. The length of the CDR3 is 17 residues. The CDR3 nucleotides are TGTGCCAGCAGTTACAGGGCTAGCGGGGCTATCTACAATGAGCAGTTCTTC. This encodes CASSYRASGAIYNEQFF.

In this sample, this clonotype turned up a few times. The genes are TRBV9 and TRBJ2-5, with 9 bases identical to TRBD2. This CDR3 is built from 15 residues. Germline trimming cut 0 bases from V and 3 bases from J; bases unmatched to any gene: 3. The germline CDR1 and CDR2 sequences are SGDLS and YYNGEE. The CDR3 reads CASSVGLAVEETQYF. The CDR3 DNA follows: TGTGCCAGCAGCGTAGGACTAGCGGTCGAAGAGACCCAGTACTTC.

CDR3 in amino acids: CSVEIVEQFF. CDR3 bases: TGCAGCGTTGAAATAGTGGAGCAGTTCTTC. The chain uses TRBV29-1 and TRBJ2-1; no clear D. The CDR3 consists of 10 residues. Germline CDR1 is SQVTM and CDR2 is ANQGSEA. V was cut by 2 bases and J by 10 bases, with 6 bases left in between.

This clonotype has ten or more counts. The chain joins TRBV7-8 to TRBJ1-5, with D perhaps matching TRBD1 (5 bases). This CDR3 spans 18 amino acids. In germline, CDR1 is SGHVS, CDR2 FQNEAQ. Trimming left V 5 bases short and J 4 bases short, with 24 bases between. The CDR3 region has the DNA TGTGCCAGCAGCGCTCTCCGGCCGGGGGGAGTAGGAAATCAGCCCCAGCATTTT. It encodes CASSALRPGGVGNQPQHF.

The V gene is TRBV5-1, the J gene TRBJ2-3; D gene uncertain. The length of the CDR3 is 14 residues. Trimming shortened V by 4 bases and J by 3 bases, and 12 bases separated the two germline ends. The V gene's germline CDR1 is SGHRS and CDR2 YFSETQ. CDR3 in amino acids: CASSPVLGTDTQYF. CDR3 nucleotides: TGCGCCAGCAGCCCTGTCCTGGGGACAGATACGCAGTATTTT.

CDR3: CASSQARPSWGNQPQHF. CDR3 DNA: TGCGCCAGCAGCCAAGCTCGCCCATCATGGGGCAATCAGCCCCAGCATTTT. V is TRBV4-1 and J is TRBJ1-5; D is ambiguous. V shed 1 base and J shed 2 bases, with 15 bases lying between them. The germline V gene encodes CDR1 MGHRA and CDR2 YSYEKL. The CDR3 is 17 residues long.

The V and J genes are TRBV9 and TRBJ2-3, with D possibly being TRBD2 (5 bases). The germline CDR1 and CDR2 sequences are SGDLS and YYNGEE. The CDR3 spans 19 residues. Trimming pared 0 bases from V and 0 bases from J, leaving 20 bases between. The CDR3 protein is CASSVDGRLRALSTDTQYF. For the CDR3, the DNA is TGTGCCAGCAGCGTAGATGGACGCTTGCGGGCGCTTAGCACAGATACGCAGTATTTT.

This clonotype was seen ten or more times. V and J are TRBV7-2 and TRBJ2-2; D might be TRBD2 (5 bases). Trimming cost V 7 bases and J 0 bases, with 15 bases left between them. The CDR3 contains 16 residues. The germline V gene has CDR1 SGHTA and CDR2 FQGNSA. The CDR3 bases are TGTGCCAGCACTCTCTCTTCCGGGGCGAACACCGGGGAGCTGTTTTTT. Amino acids: CASTLSSGANTGELFF.

This rearrangement joins TRBV7-4 to TRBJ2-5, with D unclear. This CDR3 is 14 amino acids long. V was shortened by 0 bases and J by 5 bases, with 10 bases between the two germline ends. Per the germline V gene, CDR1 is SGHVT and CDR2 is SQSDAQ. The CDR3 protein is CASSLASSTETQYF. The DNA of the CDR3 is TGTGCCAGCAGCTTAGCGTCTAGTACCGAGACCCAGTACTTC.

V and J are TRBV7-2 and TRBJ2-5, with 9 nucleotides matching TRBD2. This CDR3 is 17 amino acids long. Germline CDR1 reads SGHTA; CDR2 reads FQGNSA. J gave up 5 bases and V 1 base, and 11 bases lay outside the gene matches. DNA for the CDR3: TGTGCCAGCAGCTTAGGGGGTCGCGGGAGGGCCGGGGAGACCCAGTACTTC. This sequence encodes CASSLGGRGRAGETQYF.

This clonotype was counted between two and nine times. V is TRBV12-5 and J is TRBJ1-5, with unresolved D. Germline assignment: CDR1 LGHNT and CDR2 FRNRAP. Between the trimmed V and J ends, which lost 2 bases and 9 bases, there was a span of 14 bases. This CDR3 spans 14 amino acids. CDR3 sequence reads: CASGLYAASGPQHF. The CDR3 nucleotides read TGTGCTAGTGGTTTGTATGCGGCCAGTGGGCCCCAGCATTTT.

V is TRBV6-2 or TRBV6-3 and J is TRBJ2-2, with D unclear. Trimming pared 5 bases from V and 1 base from J, leaving 17 bases between. Per germline, CDR1 MNHEY and CDR2 SVGEGT. The CDR3 is 17 residues long. CDR3 nucleotides: TGTGCCAGCAGTCCCCGAGAGGTCGGAAGGAACACCGGGGAGCTGTTTTTT. The encoded protein is CASSPREVGRNTGELFF.

The genes are TRBV5-1 and TRBJ2-1; 10 nucleotides line up with TRBD1. This CDR3 has 15 amino acids. V lost 0 bases, J lost 10 bases, and 7 bases stayed unmatched. Germline CDR1 is SGHRS and CDR2 is YFSETQ. CDR3 nucleotide sequence: TGCGCCAGCAGCTTGGAGGGACAGGGGTTGAGGGAGCAGTTCTTC. This gives the protein CASSLEGQGLREQFF.

V usage is TRBV14 and J usage is TRBJ2-7, with D possibly matching TRBD2 (6 bases). Per the germline V gene, CDR1 is SGHDN and CDR2 is FVKESK. The V end was cut by 3 bases, the J end by 2 bases, with 14 bases between. The CDR3 extends over 15 amino acids. The chain's CDR3 is CASSHDGPGAYEQYF. CDR3 in DNA: TGTGCCAGCAGCCATGACGGGCCGGGGGCCTACGAGCAGTACTTC.

This clonotype was picked up many times. V and J are TRBV7-2 and TRBJ2-6; possibly TRBD2 for D (6 bases). The CDR3 contains 18 residues. V gave up 3 bases and J gave up 1 base, with 16 bases separating them. CDR1 and CDR2 (germline): SGHTA, FQGNSA. The CDR3 sequence is CASSFTPPAGSGANVLTF. CDR3 DNA sequence: TGTGCCAGCAGCTTTACCCCCCCGGCGGGATCTGGGGCCAACGTCCTGACTTTC.

The chain is built from TRBV6-6 and TRBJ2-1; 7 bases are shared with TRBD2. V was pared by 2 bases and J by 6 bases, with 13 bases of the junction left unmatched. Germline-derived CDR1 and CDR2 are MNHNY and SVGAGI (reference sequence). The CDR3 runs to 17 residues. The CDR3 DNA is TGTGCCAGCAGTTACGCCCCCCAGGCGGGAGCTGTCAATGAGCAGTTCTTC. Translating gives CASSYAPQAGAVNEQFF.

The V and J genes are TRBV4-3 and TRBJ2-5; TRBD2 matches at 9 bases. Judging by the DNA end, TRBJ2-1 fits better; the J call may be wrong. The CDR3 has 16 residues. CDR1 and CDR2 (germline): LGHNA, YSLEER. CDR3 loop: CASSQDTSGQQETQFF. The CDR3 DNA is TGCGCCAGCAGCCAGGACACTAGCGGGCAACAAGAGACCCAGTTCTTC.